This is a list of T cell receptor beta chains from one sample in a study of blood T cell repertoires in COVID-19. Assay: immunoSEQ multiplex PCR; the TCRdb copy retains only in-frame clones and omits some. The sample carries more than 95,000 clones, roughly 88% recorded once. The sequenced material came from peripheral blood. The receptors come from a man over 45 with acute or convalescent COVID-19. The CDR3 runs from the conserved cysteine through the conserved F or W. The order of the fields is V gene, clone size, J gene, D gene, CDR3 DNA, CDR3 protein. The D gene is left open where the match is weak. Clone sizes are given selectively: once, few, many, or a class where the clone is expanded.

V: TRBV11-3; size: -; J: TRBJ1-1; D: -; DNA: TGTGCCAGCCGATCGGGGATGGAGAACACTGAAGCTTTCTTT; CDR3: CASRSGMENTEAFF
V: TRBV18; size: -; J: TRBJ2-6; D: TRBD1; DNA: TGTGCCAGCTCACCACCCGGGACAGCTGGGGCCAACGTCCTGACTTTC; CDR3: CASSPPGTAGANVLTF
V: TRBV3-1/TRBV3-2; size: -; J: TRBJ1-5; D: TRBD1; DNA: TGTGCCAGCAGCCAAGGACAGGGCTGGCAGCCCCAGCATTTT; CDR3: CASSQGQGWQPQHF
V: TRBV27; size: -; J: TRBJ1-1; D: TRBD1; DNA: TGTGCCAGCAGCATCAACAGGGGGCCGGTAGGCACTGAAGCTTTCTTT; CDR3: CASSINRGPVGTEAFF
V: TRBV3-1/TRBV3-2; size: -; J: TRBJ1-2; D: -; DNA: TGTGCCAGCAGCCCACCGGACAGCAAGGGCTACACCTTC; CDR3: CASSPPDSKGYTF
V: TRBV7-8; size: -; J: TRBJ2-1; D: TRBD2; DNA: TGTGCCAGCAGCTTAAATGCGGGAGGCCATGAGCAGTTCTTC; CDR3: CASSLNAGGHEQFF
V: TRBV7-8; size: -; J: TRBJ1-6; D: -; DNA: TGTGCCACCCGACAGAGCTCCTATAATTCACCCCTCCACTTT; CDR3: CATRQSSYNSPLHF
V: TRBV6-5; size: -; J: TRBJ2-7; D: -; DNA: TGTGCCAGCGTCGGCAGGGGGGTCTACGAGCAGTACTTC; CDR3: CASVGRGVYEQYF
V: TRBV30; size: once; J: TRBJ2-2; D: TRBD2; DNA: TGTGCCCTTAGCGGGGGGAACACCGGGGAGCTGTTTTTT; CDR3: CALSGGNTGELFF
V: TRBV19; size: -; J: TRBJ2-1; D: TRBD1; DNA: TGTGCCAGTAGGGACAGGGACAGTTACAATGAGCAGTTCTTC; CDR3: CASRDRDSYNEQFF
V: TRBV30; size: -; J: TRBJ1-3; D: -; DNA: TGTGCCTGGAGAAGAGGGGTAACAGGGACTGGAAACACCATATATTTT; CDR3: CAWRRGVTGTGNTIYF
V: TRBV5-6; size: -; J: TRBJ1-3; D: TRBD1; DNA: TGTGCCAGCAGCTCCGGGACAGGGGGCTCGGGAAACACCATATATTTT; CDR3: CASSSGTGGSGNTIYF
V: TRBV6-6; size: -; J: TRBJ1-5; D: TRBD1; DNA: TGTGCCAGCAGTCAGCTCTTACAGGGGGTACAGGGTCAGCCCCAGCATTTT; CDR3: CASSQLLQGVQGQPQHF
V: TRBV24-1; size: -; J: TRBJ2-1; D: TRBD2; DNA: TGTGCCACCAGTGGTGCCGGGAGGTCCTACAATGAGCAGTTCTTC; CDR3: CATSGAGRSYNEQFF
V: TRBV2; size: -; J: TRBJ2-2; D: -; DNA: TGTGCCAGCCGCCAGGTGAACACCGGGGAGCTGTTTTTT; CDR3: CASRQVNTGELFF
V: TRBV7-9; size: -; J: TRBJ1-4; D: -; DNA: TGTGCCAGCACCCCAGACTTCCGAGAAAAACTGTTTTTT; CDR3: CASTPDFREKLFF
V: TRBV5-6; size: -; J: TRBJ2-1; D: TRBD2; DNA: TGTGCCAGCAGCTTTAGGACTAGCGGCTACAATGAGCAGTTCTTC; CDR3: CASSFRTSGYNEQFF
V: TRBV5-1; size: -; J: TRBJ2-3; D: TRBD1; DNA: TGCGCCAGCCGCCCGACAGGGTCCACAGATACGCAGTATTTT; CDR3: CASRPTGSTDTQYF
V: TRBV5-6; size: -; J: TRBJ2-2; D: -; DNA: TGTGCCAGCAGCCCCACAACCGGGGAGCTGTTTTTT; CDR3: CASSPTTGELFF
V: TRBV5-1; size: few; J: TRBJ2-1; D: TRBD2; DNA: TGCGCCAGCAGGGGGACTAGCGACTCCTACAATGAGCAGTTCTTC; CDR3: CASRGTSDSYNEQFF
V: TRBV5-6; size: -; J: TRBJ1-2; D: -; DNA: TGTGCCAGCAGCTTGGCCGGGGGGAATCAAGGATTC; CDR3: CASSLAGGNQGF
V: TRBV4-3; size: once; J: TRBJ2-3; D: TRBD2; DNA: TGCGCCAGCAGCCAAGTTGAGGGAGGGCCTACAGATACGCAGTATTTT; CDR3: CASSQVEGGPTDTQYF
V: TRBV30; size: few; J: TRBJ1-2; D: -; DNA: TGTGCCTGGACCGCCCTTTGGGGCGATGGCTACACCTTC; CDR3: CAWTALWGDGYTF
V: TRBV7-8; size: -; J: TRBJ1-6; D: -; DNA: TGTGCCAGCAGCTTAGGTTCGTCAGGGGCCAATTCACCCCTCCACTTT; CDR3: CASSLGSSGANSPLHF
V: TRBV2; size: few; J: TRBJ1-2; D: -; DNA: TGTGCCAGCAGTGAAGCTGGGAGGGGTGATGGCTACACCTTC; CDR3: CASSEAGRGDGYTF
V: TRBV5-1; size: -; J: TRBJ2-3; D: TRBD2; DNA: TGCGCCAGCAGCCCCGGGACTAGCGGGGATTTCACAGATACGCAGTATTTT; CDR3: CASSPGTSGDFTDTQYF
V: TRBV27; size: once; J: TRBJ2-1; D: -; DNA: TGTGCCAGCAGTTTGGCAAGGACACAAACGCAGAACAATGAGCAGTTCTTC; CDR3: CASSLARTQTQNNEQFF
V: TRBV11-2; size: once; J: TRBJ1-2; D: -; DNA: TGTGCCAGCAGCTCTCTTGGCTTAGGAAGACAGCCTTATGGCTACACCTTC; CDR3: CASSSLGLGRQPYGYTF
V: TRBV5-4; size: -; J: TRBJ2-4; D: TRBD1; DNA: TGTGCCAGCAGCTTGGGAAAGACAGGGGGAAACATTCAGTACTTC; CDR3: CASSLGKTGGNIQYF
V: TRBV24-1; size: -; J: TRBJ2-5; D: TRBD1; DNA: TGTGCCACCAGTAGAGTCAGGGGGGAGACCCAGTACTTC; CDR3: CATSRVRGETQYF
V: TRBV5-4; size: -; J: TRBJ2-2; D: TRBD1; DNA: TGTGCCAGCAGCTTGGAAGGGACAGTGCCCGGGGAGCTGTTTTTT; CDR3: CASSLEGTVPGELFF
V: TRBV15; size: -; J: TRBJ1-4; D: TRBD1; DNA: TGTGCCACCAGCGGGACAGGGGGCGCCGGTGAAAAACTGTTTTTT; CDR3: CATSGTGGAGEKLFF
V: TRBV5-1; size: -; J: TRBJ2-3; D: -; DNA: TGCGCCAGCAGCTTGAGCGGGGATACGCAGTATTTT; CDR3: CASSLSGDTQYF
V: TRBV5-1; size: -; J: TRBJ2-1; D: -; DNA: TGCGCCAGCAGGAGGGCCTCCTACAATGAGCAGTTCTTC; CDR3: CASRRASYNEQFF
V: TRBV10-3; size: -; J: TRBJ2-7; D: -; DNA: TGTGCCATCAGTGAGTCGAGGCCGGGTATTGGGTACGAGCAGTACTTC; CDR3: CAISESRPGIGYEQYF
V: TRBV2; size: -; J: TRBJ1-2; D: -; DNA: TGTGCCAGTTACTCCTCTGGCTACACCTTC; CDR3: CASYSSGYTF
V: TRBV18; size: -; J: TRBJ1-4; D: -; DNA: TGTGCCAGCTCGCACCGGGACTCCCGCCCGGGATCCAGAGAAAAACTGTTTTTT; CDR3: CASSHRDSRPGSREKLFF
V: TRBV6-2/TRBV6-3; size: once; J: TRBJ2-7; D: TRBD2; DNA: TGTGCCAGCAGTTTTGGTGCTAGCGGAAGCAGCCGCTCCTACGAGCAGTACTTC; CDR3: CASSFGASGSSRSYEQYF
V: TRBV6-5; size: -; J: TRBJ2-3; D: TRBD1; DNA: TGTGCCAGCGCCATAACAGGGGGAGGCACAGATACGCAGTATTTT; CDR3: CASAITGGGTDTQYF
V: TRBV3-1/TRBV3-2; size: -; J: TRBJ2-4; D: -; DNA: TGTGCCAGCAGCCTCTATGGGGCAAACCTAGCCAAAAACATTCAGTACTTC; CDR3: CASSLYGANLAKNIQYF
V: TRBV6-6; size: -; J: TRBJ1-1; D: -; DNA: TGTGCCAGCAGTTATCAGGGGAACACTGAAGCTTTCTTT; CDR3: CASSYQGNTEAFF
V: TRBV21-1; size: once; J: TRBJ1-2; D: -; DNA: TGTGCCAGCAGCAATCGGCGACCGGGTGTCTATGGCTACACCTTC; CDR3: CASSNRRPGVYGYTF
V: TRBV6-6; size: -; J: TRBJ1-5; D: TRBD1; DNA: TGTGCCAGCAGTCCCCGGACAGGGGAAGGCAATCAGCCCCAGCATTTT; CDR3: CASSPRTGEGNQPQHF
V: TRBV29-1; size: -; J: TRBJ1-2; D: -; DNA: TGCAGCGTTGAAGGGCAGAACTATGGCTACACCTTC; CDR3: CSVEGQNYGYTF
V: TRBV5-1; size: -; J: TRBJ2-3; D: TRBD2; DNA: TGCGCCAGCAGCTTGGTTACTAGCGGAACAGATACGCAGTATTTT; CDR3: CASSLVTSGTDTQYF
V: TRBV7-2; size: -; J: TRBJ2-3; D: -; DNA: TGTGCCAGCAGCTTTTTTAGGGGGTCCACAGATACGCAGTATTTT; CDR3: CASSFFRGSTDTQYF
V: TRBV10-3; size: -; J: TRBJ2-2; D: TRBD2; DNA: TGTGCCATCAGTGAGACGGGGGGGAGCACCGGGGAGCTGTTTTTT; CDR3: CAISETGGSTGELFF
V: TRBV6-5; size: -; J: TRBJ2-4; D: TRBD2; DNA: TGTGCCAGCAGTTACTCGCGGGGGGCGAACATTCAGTACTTC; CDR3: CASSYSRGANIQYF
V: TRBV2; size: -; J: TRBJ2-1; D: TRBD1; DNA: TGTGCCAGCAGCTGGACAGGGTACAATGAGCAGTTCTTC; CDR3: CASSWTGYNEQFF
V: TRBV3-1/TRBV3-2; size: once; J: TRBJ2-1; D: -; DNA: TGTGCCAGCAGCCAAGATTGGAGTGAGCAGTTCTTC; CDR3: CASSQDWSEQFF